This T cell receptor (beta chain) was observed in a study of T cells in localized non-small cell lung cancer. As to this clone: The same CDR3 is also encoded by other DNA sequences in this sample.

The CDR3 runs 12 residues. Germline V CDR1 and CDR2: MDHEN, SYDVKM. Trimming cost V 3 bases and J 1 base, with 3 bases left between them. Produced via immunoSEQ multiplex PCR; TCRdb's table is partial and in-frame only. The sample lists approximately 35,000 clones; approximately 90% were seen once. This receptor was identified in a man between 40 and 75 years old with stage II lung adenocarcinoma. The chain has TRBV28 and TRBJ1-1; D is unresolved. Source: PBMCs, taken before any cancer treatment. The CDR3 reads CASSLRNTEAFF. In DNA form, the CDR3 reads TGTGCCAGCAGTTTGCGGAACACTGAAGCTTTCTTT.